This passage covers 4 T cell receptor beta chains from one sample sequenced in a study of blood T cell repertoires in COVID-19. Only in-frame clones appear in the TCRdb table, and some are missing; sequencing was by immunoSEQ multiplex PCR. The table lists 45,000 to 65,000 clones, 90% of them singletons, with 3% to 5% in the top ten. Sequencing input: peripheral blood. These receptors all stem from a man aged 45 to 65 with acute or convalescent COVID-19.

The chain uses TRBV7-7 and TRBJ2-2; 7 nucleotides line up with TRBD1. V trimming: 3 bases; J trimming: 6 bases; junction bases outside the gene matches: 1. Germline loops: CDR1 SSHAT, CDR2 FNYEAQ (reference sequence). The CDR3 covers 13 residues. The CDR3 DNA reads as TGTGCCAGCAGCTTCGACAGGGCCGGGGAGCTGTTTTTT. The encoded protein is CASSFDRAGELFF. Complete variable domain (other parts from reference TRBV7-7 and TRBJ2-2): GAGVSQSPRYKVTKRGQDVTLRCDPISSHATLYWYQQALGQGPEFLTYFNYEAQPDKSGLPSDRFSAERPEGSISTLTIQRTEQRDSAMYRCASSFDRAGELFFGEGSRLTVL.

The V gene is TRBV5-5, the J gene TRBJ2-3; 8 bases fit TRBD2. From germline, CDR1 is SGHKS and CDR2 YYEKEE (reference sequence). With V trimmed by 2 bases and J by 2 bases, 7 bases remained unmatched. The CDR3 is 16 amino acids. The CDR3 DNA sequence: TGTGCCAGCAGCTTTCCGCGGGGGGCTTACACAGATACGCAGTATTTT. It yields the protein CASSFPRGAYTDTQYF.

The chain employs TRBV29-1 and TRBJ1-1; D is ambiguous. The CDR3 length is 12 residues. The V and J ends lost 5 bases and 0 bases respectively, with 7 bases between them. Germline assignment: CDR1 SQVTM and CDR2 ANQGSEA. The CDR3 DNA follows: TGCAGCGTTCAACTCATGAACACTGAAGCTTTCTTT. Translated: CSVQLMNTEAFF.

The DNA of the CDR3 is TGTGCCAGCACCGTGTGGATCTCGACAGGGTGGGCCGGGGAGCTGTTTTTT. Amino acid sequence: CASTVWISTGWAGELFF. J is TRBJ2-2 and V is TRBV7-2; 7 bases fit TRBD1. The CDR3 extends over 17 amino acids. Germline values: CDR1 SGHTA, CDR2 FQGNSA. V trimming: 7 bases; J trimming: 6 bases; junction bases outside the gene matches: 17.